A selection of T cell receptor beta chains follows, all from one sample in a study of blood T cell repertoires in COVID-19. Produced via immunoSEQ multiplex PCR; TCRdb's table is partial and in-frame only. The data contain about 180,000 clones, 65% to 90% of them singletons. The sequencing input was peripheral blood. All receptors derive from a man aged 45 to 65 with active or convalescent COVID-19. Both conserved end residues are part of each CDR3. The D gene is left open where the match is weak. Size values are once, few and many counts, or a class for expanded clones, and some rows have none.

cdr3_length,v_call,d_call,clone_size,j_call,cdr3_aa,cdr3_nt
17,TRBV24-1,TRBD1,.,TRBJ2-3,CATSDGQGGFSTDTQYF,TGTGCCACCAGTGATGGACAGGGGGGGTTCAGCACAGATACGCAGTATTTT
15,TRBV28,TRBD1,.,TRBJ1-3,CASSAGQNSGNTIYF,TGTGCCAGCAGCGCGGGACAGAACTCTGGAAACACCATATATTTT
14,TRBV28,.,once,TRBJ2-2,CASRTSRDTGELFF,TGTGCCAGCAGGACCTCCCGGGACACCGGGGAGCTGTTTTTT
18,TRBV27,TRBD2,.,TRBJ2-1,CASIRTGGPRSSYNEQFF,TGTGCCAGCATCCGAACGGGAGGGCCCCGGAGCTCCTACAATGAGCAGTTCTTC
17,TRBV15,.,.,TRBJ2-3,CATSRAFQTGSTDTQYF,TGTGCCACCAGCAGAGCTTTCCAAACCGGTAGCACAGATACGCAGTATTTT
12,TRBV18,.,once,TRBJ2-1,CASSPLRGEQFF,TGTGCCAGCTCACCACTTCGGGGTGAGCAGTTCTTC
12,TRBV6-5,TRBD1,many,TRBJ2-7,CASSLPDREQYF,TGTGCCAGCAGTTTACCTGACAGGGAACAGTACTTC
16,TRBV21-1,.,.,TRBJ1-6,CASSKGEWPANSPLHF,TGTGCCAGCAGCAAAGGGGAGTGGCCCGCGAATTCACCCCTCCACTTT
14,TRBV28,.,.,TRBJ1-2,CASSLGSDSNGYTF,TGTGCCAGCAGTTTAGGCAGCGACTCGAATGGCTACACCTTC
12,TRBV3-1/TRBV3-2,TRBD1,many,TRBJ1-2,CASSQTGDGYTF,TGTGCCAGCAGTCAAACAGGGGATGGCTACACCTTC
14,TRBV7-3,.,.,TRBJ2-2,CASSLGQNTGELFF,TGTGCCAGCAGCTTAGGGCAGAACACCGGGGAGCTGTTTTTT
15,TRBV7-7,.,once,TRBJ2-5,CASSLTPDIQETQYF,TGTGCCAGCAGCTTAACCCCGGACATCCAAGAGACCCAGTACTTC
19,TRBV7-2,.,.,TRBJ1-5,CASSVAPTGSGYSNQPQHF,TGTGCCAGCAGCGTCGCCCCCACAGGGTCCGGATATAGCAATCAGCCCCAGCATTTT
14,TRBV2,TRBD1,.,TRBJ1-1,CASSMGQGNTEAFF,TGTGCCAGCAGTATGGGACAGGGGAACACTGAAGCTTTCTTT
19,TRBV21-1,.,once,TRBJ2-5,CASSKDHRGPASGVETQYF,TGTGCCAGCAGCAAAGATCACAGGGGGCCGGCTAGCGGGGTAGAGACCCAGTACTTC
13,TRBV10-2,.,.,TRBJ2-1,CASMERKYNEQFF,TGCGCCAGCATGGAGCGGAAGTACAATGAGCAGTTCTTC
13,TRBV30,TRBD1,.,TRBJ2-5,CAWSPTGAETQYF,TGTGCCTGGAGTCCAACAGGGGCAGAGACCCAGTACTTC
13,TRBV6-5,TRBD1,.,TRBJ2-1,CASRLGQFNEQFF,TGTGCCAGCAGGCTGGGACAGTTCAATGAGCAGTTCTTC
11,TRBV12-3/TRBV12-4,TRBD2,.,TRBJ2-7,CASSDGTTCYF,TGTGCCAGCAGCGACGGGACTACCTGCTACTTC
13,TRBV7-3,TRBD1,.,TRBJ1-2,CASSSTGLRSYTF,TGTGCCAGCAGCTCGACAGGGCTCCGCAGCTACACCTTC
17,TRBV28,.,.,TRBJ2-2,CASSDYLIGGNTGELFF,TGTGCCAGCAGTGATTACCTGATCGGGGGGAACACCGGGGAGCTGTTTTTT
14,TRBV5-6,TRBD1,.,TRBJ1-6,CASSPGGGNSPLHF,TGTGCCAGCAGCCCCGGAGGGGGCAATTCACCCCTCCACTTT
15,TRBV28,.,.,TRBJ1-4,CASSLTLQVNEKLFF,TGTGCCAGCAGTTTGACACTTCAGGTGAATGAAAAACTGTTTTTT
17,TRBV18,TRBD2,.,TRBJ2-2,CASSPKASGSGGGELFF,TGTGCCAGCTCACCAAAGGCGAGCGGGAGCGGAGGCGGGGAGCTGTTTTTT
15,TRBV18,.,.,TRBJ2-7,CASSPRGGDSYEQYF,TGTGCCAGCTCACCACGCGGCGGGGACTCCTACGAGCAGTACTTC
16,TRBV28,TRBD1,.,TRBJ1-2,CASSLNRPEGAYGYTF,TGTGCCAGCAGTCTCAATCGACCGGAGGGGGCCTATGGCTACACCTTC
14,TRBV28,TRBD1,.,TRBJ1-4,CASSLDRGEEKLFF,TGTGCCAGCAGTCTGGACAGGGGTGAAGAAAAACTGTTTTTT
16,TRBV7-2,.,.,TRBJ1-3,CASSLGGTTSGNTIYF,TGTGCCAGCAGCTTAGGGGGCACAACCTCTGGAAACACCATATATTTT
15,TRBV9,TRBD1,.,TRBJ1-6,CASSVSTGGGSPLHF,TGTGCCAGCAGCGTCTCGACAGGGGGTGGCTCACCCCTCCACTTT
15,TRBV28,TRBD1,.,TRBJ2-3,CASTPGGQGADTQYF,TGTGCCAGCACCCCCGGGGGACAGGGTGCAGATACGCAGTATTTT
15,TRBV10-3,TRBD2,.,TRBJ2-1,CAIRTSGTSGNEQFF,TGTGCCATCAGAACCTCCGGGACTAGCGGGAATGAGCAGTTCTTC
15,TRBV6-6,TRBD2,once,TRBJ2-1,CASSQGLAGYNEQFF,TGTGCCAGCAGCCAGGGACTAGCGGGTTACAATGAGCAGTTCTTC
12,TRBV29-1,.,.,TRBJ2-3,CSVEDLPDTQYF,TGCAGCGTTGAAGATCTTCCAGATACGCAGTATTTT
12,TRBV30,.,.,TRBJ2-5,CAWSTLQETQYF,TGTGCCTGGAGTACGCTACAAGAGACCCAGTACTTC
16,TRBV5-1,.,.,TRBJ2-2,CASSLDGRMNTGELFF,TGCGCCAGCAGCTTGGATGGTAGAATGAACACCGGGGAGCTGTTTTTT
15,TRBV24-1,TRBD1,.,TRBJ2-1,CATSAPGTGSNEQFF,TGTGCCACCAGTGCACCCGGGACAGGGAGCAATGAGCAGTTCTTC
14,TRBV7-2,.,.,TRBJ1-1,CASSLQIMNTEAFF,TGTGCCAGCAGTCTACAGATCATGAACACTGAAGCTTTCTTT
15,TRBV5-6,TRBD2,.,TRBJ2-2,CASSLSGRAAGELFF,TGTGCCAGCAGCTTGAGCGGGAGGGCCGCCGGGGAGCTGTTTTTT
17,TRBV18,.,.,TRBJ1-4,CASSPVPRGATNEKLFF,TGTGCCAGCTCACCGGTTCCCAGGGGAGCAACTAATGAAAAACTGTTTTTT
14,TRBV6-5,TRBD1,.,TRBJ2-7,CASRPGQGVYEQYF,TGTGCCAGCAGACCGGGACAGGGGGTCTACGAGCAGTACTTC
17,TRBV7-9,.,.,TRBJ2-4,CASSLSRGRGGENIQYF,TGTGCCAGCAGCTTAAGCCGGGGCAGGGGTGGGGAAAACATTCAGTACTTC
15,TRBV30,.,.,TRBJ2-2,CAWTPGHRDTGELFF,TGTGCCTGGACCCCGGGACACAGGGACACCGGGGAGCTGTTTTTT
14,TRBV5-1,.,.,TRBJ1-1,CASSLIGGPSEAFF,TGCGCCAGCAGCCTTATCGGGGGGCCTTCTGAAGCTTTCTTT
13,TRBV19,.,.,TRBJ1-4,CASCPRGGEKLFF,TGTGCCAGTTGTCCCAGGGGTGGTGAAAAACTGTTTTTT
16,TRBV11-2,.,.,TRBJ1-6,CASSLREPGVGSPLHF,TGTGCCAGCAGCTTACGGGAACCGGGAGTCGGCTCACCCCTCCACTTT